These 16 T cell receptor beta chains came from one sample sequenced in a study of shared clonotypes between healthy human individuals. Terminally differentiated effector memory CD45RA+ cells were left out of the naive CD8 fraction, which was CD45RO-negative and positively selected for CCR7. Assay used: immunoSEQ multiplex PCR; TCRdb lists only in-frame clones, some missing. The sample lists 1.5 million to 2.5 million clones, about 95% occurring once. Sample: naive CD8+ T cells sorted from blood. The receptors stem from a man younger than 30 in good health.

The V and J genes are TRBV6-5 and TRBJ2-7, with D uncertain. CDR1 is MNHEY, CDR2 SVGAGI, per germline. The CDR3 extends over 15 amino acids. V was pared by 0 bases and J by 0 bases, with 9 bases between. CDR3 DNA: TGTGCCAGCAGTTACTCGACGGAGAGCTCCTACGAGCAGTACTTC. This gives the protein CASSYSTESSYEQYF.

The CDR3 here is CASSYRQATNTGELFF. CDR3 DNA sequence: TGCGCCAGCAGTTACAGACAGGCGACGAACACCGGGGAGCTGTTTTTT. J is TRBJ2-2 and V is TRBV5-1, with D maybe TRBD1 (6 bases). Germline CDR1 and CDR2: SGHRS and YFSETQ. Trimming removed 5 bases at V and 0 bases at J, with 14 bases between. The CDR3 totals 16 residues.

The J gene is TRBJ2-3, the V gene TRBV30; 8 bases are shared with TRBD2. This CDR3 region has 15 residues. Germline V lookup: CDR1 GTSNPN, CDR2 SVGIG (reference sequence). The J segment lost 0 bases and the V segment lost 5 bases, leaving 7 bases of the junction unmatched. The CDR3 sequence: CAWQLAASSTDTQYF. The CDR3 nucleotides are TGTGCCTGGCAACTAGCGGCTTCTAGCACAGATACGCAGTATTTT.

The chain carries TRBV7-2 and TRBJ2-5; D unresolved. The CDR3 extends over 15 amino acids. Germline CDR1 SGHTA, CDR2 FQGNSA. The ends were cut back, 1 base at V and 4 bases at J, with 13 bases in the middle. The DNA of the CDR3 is TGTGCCAGCAGCTTAGTCACGGATCCGGTAGAGACCCAGTACTTC. Residues: CASSLVTDPVETQYF.

The rearrangement links TRBV29-1 to TRBJ2-5; a weak D match, TRBD2 (6 bases). The CDR3 runs 16 residues. The germline V gene encodes CDR1 SQVTM and CDR2 ANQGSEA. Trimming cost V 1 base and J 1 base, with 16 bases left between them. The DNA of the CDR3 is TGCAGCGTTGAAGGATCCGCGGGGTCCCCCCAAGAGACCCAGTACTTC. Translating gives CSVEGSAGSPQETQYF.

The genes are TRBV6-6 and TRBJ1-3; tentatively, D is TRBD1 (5 bases). The germline V gene encodes CDR1 MNHNY and CDR2 SVGAGI (reference sequence). Trimming took 2 bases from V and 4 from J, leaving 6 bases between them. CDR3 length: 13 amino acids. As DNA, the CDR3 is TGTGCCAGCAGTTACCAGGGAGGAAACACCATATATTTT. This encodes CASSYQGGNTIYF.

This chain joins TRBV4-1 and TRBJ1-3, with 10 positions matching TRBD1. Germline lookup yields CDR1 MGHRA and CDR2 YSYEKL. CDR3 length equals 14 residues. With V trimmed by 4 bases and J by 8 bases, 5 bases remained unmatched. This chain's CDR3 is CASSPRDRGYTIYF. CDR3 sequence (DNA): TGCGCCAGCAGCCCAAGGGACAGGGGATACACCATATATTTT.

The rearrangement uses TRBV7-9 and TRBJ2-7, with D maybe TRBD1 (6 bases). Germline CDR1 and CDR2: SEHNR and FQNEAQ (reference sequence). Trimming took off 5 bases at V and 4 bases at J, with 15 bases between the two ends. There are 14 residues in the CDR3. CDR3 sequence (DNA): TGTGCCAGCAGCCCAGGGGAAATGAGGTACGAGCAGTACTTC. It yields the protein CASSPGEMRYEQYF. The full variable domain, with the rest looked up from reference TRBV7-9 and TRBJ2-7, is DTGVSQNPRHKITKRGQNVTFRCDPISEHNRLYWYRQTLGQGPEFLTYFQNEAQLEKSRLLSDRFSAERPKGSFSTLEIQRTEQGDSAMYLCASSPGEMRYEQYFGPGTRLTVT.

This clone was observed once. The J gene is TRBJ1-3, the V gene TRBV7-8; D unresolved. Germline values: CDR1 SGHVS, CDR2 FQNEAQ. There are 14 residues in the CDR3. The ends were cut back, 5 bases at V and 4 bases at J, with 12 bases in the middle. The CDR3 bases are TGTGCCAGCAGCCCCTTGGTATCAGGAAACACCATATATTTT. Translated, it gives CASSPLVSGNTIYF.

The chain is built from TRBV9 and TRBJ2-5; 7 bases fit TRBD2. The CDR3 has 16 amino acids. Germline trimming cut 0 bases from V and 5 bases from J; bases unmatched to any gene: 10. The V gene's germline CDR1 is SGDLS and CDR2 YYNGEE. CDR3 bases: TGTGCCAGCAGCGTAGGTAGCGGGCGGGTAGGGGAGACCCAGTACTTC. It is translated as CASSVGSGRVGETQYF. The whole variable domain, remainder taken from reference TRBV9 and TRBJ2-5, is DSGVTQTPKHLITATGQRVTLRCSPRSGDLSVYWYQQSLDQGLQFLIQYYNGEERAKGNILERFSAQQFPDLHSELNLSSLELGDSALYFCASSVGSGRVGETQYFGPGTRLLVL.

This chain joins TRBV28 and TRBJ2-7; the D is unclear. V was cut by 7 bases and J by 2 bases, with 24 bases left in between. The length of the CDR3 is 17 residues. Per the germline V gene, CDR1 is MDHEN and CDR2 is SYDVKM. DNA for the CDR3: TGTGCCAGCACCGGTGCCAGGCACACCTCACTCACCTACGAGCAGTACTTC. This translates into CASTGARHTSLTYEQYF.

The chain combines TRBV28 with TRBJ2-2; a possible D gene is TRBD2 (6 bases). CDR1 and CDR2 (germline): MDHEN, SYDVKM. The CDR3 totals 17 residues. V shed 9 bases and J shed 1 base, with 21 bases lying between them. The CDR3 sequence: CASSPPGLHQNTGELFF. In nucleotides, the CDR3 is TGTGCCAGTTCTCCGCCGGGACTCCACCAGAACACCGGGGAGCTGTTTTTT.

The rearrangement uses TRBV29-1 and TRBJ1-2; D is possibly TRBD1 (6 bases). The V gene lost 2 bases and the J gene lost 3 bases, with 16 bases spanning the gap. The CDR3 has 15 amino acids. Germline CDR1 is SQVTM and CDR2 is ANQGSEA. CDR3 sequence: CSVEKGWGGDYGYTF. The CDR3, as DNA: TGCAGCGTTGAAAAGGGATGGGGGGGCGACTATGGCTACACCTTC.

This chain links TRBV11-2 with TRBJ2-1; 13 positions match TRBD2. This CDR3 is 18 amino acids long. V was clipped by 3 bases and J by 0 bases; unmatched bases: 5. CDR1 and CDR2 (germline): SGHAT, FQNNGV. The CDR3 here is CASSLGLAGSSSYNEQFF. In DNA, the CDR3 is TGTGCCAGCAGCTTGGGACTAGCGGGGAGCAGCTCCTACAATGAGCAGTTCTTC.

The chain uses TRBV7-8 and TRBJ2-1; TRBD2 matches 12 bases. The CDR3 runs 16 residues. Germline values: CDR1 SGHVS, CDR2 FQNEAQ. The trim removed 5 bases at V and 7 bases at J, leaving 9 bases unmatched. CDR3 in amino acids: CASSARLAGVVNEQFF. CDR3 coding DNA: TGTGCCAGCAGCGCTAGACTAGCGGGAGTTGTAAATGAGCAGTTCTTC. Combining the CDR3 with reference TRBV7-8 and TRBJ2-1 gives the whole variable domain GAGVSQSPRYKVAKRGQDVALRCDPISGHVSLFWYQQALGQGPEFLTYFQNEAQLDKSGLPSDRFFAERPEGSVSTLKIQRTQQEDSAVYLCASSARLAGVVNEQFFGPGTRLTVL.

The chain uses TRBV19 and TRBJ2-3, with 13 bases fitting TRBD2. Per the germline V gene, CDR1 is LNHDA and CDR2 is SQIVND (reference sequence). The CDR3 totals 15 residues. The junction had 3 bases not matched to a gene; V was cut back by 5 bases and J by 4 bases. The chain's CDR3 is CASSLTSGGADTQYF. The CDR3 DNA reads as TGTGCCAGTAGTCTAACTAGCGGGGGGGCAGATACGCAGTATTTT.